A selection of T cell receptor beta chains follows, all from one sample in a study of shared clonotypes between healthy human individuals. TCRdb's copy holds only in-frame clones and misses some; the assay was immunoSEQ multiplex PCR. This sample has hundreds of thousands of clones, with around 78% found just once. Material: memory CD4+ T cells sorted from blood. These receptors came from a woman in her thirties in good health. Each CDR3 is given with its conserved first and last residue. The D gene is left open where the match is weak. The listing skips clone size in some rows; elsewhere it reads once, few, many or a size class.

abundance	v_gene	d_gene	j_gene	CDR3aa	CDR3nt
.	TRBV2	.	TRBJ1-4	CASRSLGTPHNEKLFF	TGTGCCAGCAGGAGCTTGGGGACACCTCATAATGAAAAACTGTTTTTT
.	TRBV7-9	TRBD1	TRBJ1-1	CASRPGTGPTEAFF	TGTGCCAGCAGACCAGGGACAGGGCCCACTGAAGCTTTCTTT
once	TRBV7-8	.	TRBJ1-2	CASSLRGAGATLGYTF	TGTGCCAGCAGCCTTCGGGGGGCAGGGGCCACATTAGGCTACACCTTC
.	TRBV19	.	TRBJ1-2	CASSISGAAVGRGYTF	TGTGCCAGTAGTATTTCTGGGGCAGCGGTTGGGCGCGGCTACACCTTC
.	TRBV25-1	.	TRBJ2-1	CASSTRASIRNNEQFF	TGTGCCAGCAGTACCCGGGCCTCAATCCGGAACAATGAGCAGTTCTTC
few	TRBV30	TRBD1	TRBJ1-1	CAWRTTGGRGSEAFF	TGTGCCTGGAGAACCACAGGGGGACGTGGTTCTGAAGCTTTCTTT
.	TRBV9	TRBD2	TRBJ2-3	CASSASGTSTDTQYF	TGTGCCAGCAGCGCTAGCGGGACTAGCACAGATACGCAGTATTTT
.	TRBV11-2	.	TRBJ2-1	CASSLVASTRNEQFF	TGTGCCAGCAGCTTAGTAGCGTCCACGAGGAATGAGCAGTTCTTC
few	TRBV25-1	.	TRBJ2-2	CASSGARGGGELFF	TGTGCCAGCAGTGGGGCCAGAGGAGGCGGGGAGCTGTTTTTT
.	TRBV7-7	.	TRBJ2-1	CASSPMDVAVGNEQFF	TGTGCCAGCAGCCCCATGGACGTAGCGGTGGGGAATGAGCAGTTCTTC
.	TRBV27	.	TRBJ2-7	CASSPAYSGTPYEQYF	TGTGCCAGCAGTCCCGCGTATTCCGGGACACCTTACGAGCAGTACTTC
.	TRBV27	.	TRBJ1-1	CASSRGAGVNTEAFF	TGTGCCAGCAGTCGGGGGGCGGGGGTGAACACTGAAGCTTTCTTT
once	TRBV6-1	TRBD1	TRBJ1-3	CASSGGQGRNTIYF	TGTGCCAGCAGTGGGGGACAGGGGAGAAACACCATATATTTT
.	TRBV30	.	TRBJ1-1	CAWSFGGTEAFF	TGTGCCTGGAGTTTCGGGGGCACTGAAGCTTTCTTT
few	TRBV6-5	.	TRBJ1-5	CASSLGEDQPQHF	TGTGCCAGCAGTCTGGGGGAGGATCAGCCCCAGCATTTT
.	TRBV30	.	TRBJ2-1	CAWELVDEQFF	TGTGCCTGGGAGCTGGTCGATGAGCAGTTCTTC
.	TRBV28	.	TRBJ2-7	CASSPRWNRYEQYF	TGTGCCAGCAGTCCGAGGTGGAATCGCTACGAGCAGTACTTC
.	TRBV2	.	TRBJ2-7	CASSVNWGREQYF	TGTGCCAGCAGTGTTAATTGGGGGAGGGAGCAGTACTTC
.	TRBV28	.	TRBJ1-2	CASSSTAGETHGGYGYTF	TGTGCCAGCAGTTCCACAGCTGGGGAGACACATGGGGGATATGGCTACACCTTC
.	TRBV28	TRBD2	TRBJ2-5	CASREAGTSGLETQYF	TGTGCCAGCAGGGAAGCCGGGACTAGCGGGTTGGAGACCCAGTACTTC